The 26 T cell receptor beta chains given below trace back to one sample, sequenced in a study of shared clonotypes between healthy human individuals. Naive CD8 isolation took CD45RO-negative cells positively selected for CCR7 and excluded terminally differentiated effector memory CD45RA+ cells. Clones were read by immunoSEQ multiplex PCR, and TCRdb kept only the in-frame ones, dropping some. The sample shows roughly 2,000,000 clones, about 95% of them seen only once. Sequencing used naive CD8+ T cells sorted from blood. These receptors came from a man aged 18 to 35 in good health.

In regard to this clone: This sample includes further DNA sequences coding for the same CDR3. This chain uses TRBV30 with TRBJ2-7, with 7 bases matching TRBD2. Per the germline V gene, CDR1 is GTSNPN and CDR2 is SVGIG (reference sequence). The CDR3 has 12 residues. V was clipped by 3 bases and J by 7 bases; unmatched bases: 6. This CDR3 reads CAWSPRGGEQYF. The CDR3 region has the DNA TGTGCCTGGAGCCCGAGGGGAGGGGAGCAGTACTTC.

Comments on this clone: Other DNA sequences within the sample encode an identical CDR3. V and J are TRBV5-6 and TRBJ2-7, with D unclear. Germline CDR1 reads SGHDT; CDR2 reads YYEEEE. CDR3 size: 14 residues. V lost 0 bases to trimming and J lost 3 bases, with 10 bases between them. The CDR3 nucleotides read TGTGCCAGCAGCTTGGCAGGATGGGGCTACGAGCAGTACTTC. It yields the protein CASSLAGWGYEQYF.

In its sample, this clone was seen a few times. CDR3: CASSQGLGAFDTQYF. The CDR3, as DNA: TGTGCCAGCAGCCAAGGACTCGGTGCCTTCGATACGCAGTATTTT. The chain combines TRBV7-2 with TRBJ2-3; TRBD2 is a possible D gene (5 bases). Trimming took off 5 bases at V and 6 bases at J, with 18 bases between the two ends. The CDR3 is 15 residues long. CDR1 and CDR2 (germline): SGHTA, FQGNSA.

V usage is TRBV7-8 and J usage is TRBJ1-2, with a possible D match to TRBD1 (6 bases). The V gene lost 5 bases and the J gene lost 5 bases, with 24 bases spanning the gap. The CDR3 length is 17 residues. Germline V gene data show CDR1 as SGHVS and CDR2 as FQNEAQ. The CDR3 here is CASSPGLTGALVYGYTF. CDR3 DNA sequence: TGTGCCAGCAGCCCCGGACTTACGGGGGCGCTTGTGTATGGCTACACCTTC. Together with reference TRBV7-8 and TRBJ1-2, the CDR3 gives the full variable domain: GAGVSQSPRYKVAKRGQDVALRCDPISGHVSLFWYQQALGQGPEFLTYFQNEAQLDKSGLPSDRFFAERPEGSVSTLKIQRTQQEDSAVYLCASSPGLTGALVYGYTFGSGTRLTVV.

This chain uses TRBV7-2 with TRBJ2-7, with a possible D match to TRBD2 (5 bases). This CDR3 has 13 amino acids. V lost 1 base, J lost 6 bases, and 10 bases lay in between. Germline V gene sequence: CDR1 SGHTA, CDR2 FQGNSA. CDR3 nucleotide sequence: TGTGCCAGCAGCTTAGGTCGGACTTCCGAGCAGTACTTC. It yields the protein CASSLGRTSEQYF.

This clone occurred once. V is TRBV5-4 and J is TRBJ2-1; 8 positions match TRBD2. The CDR3 covers 16 residues. Trimming at V came to 0 bases and at J to 1 base, leaving 3 bases not matched to a gene. Germline CDR1 is SGHNT and CDR2 is YYREEE (reference sequence). CDR3 loop: CASSLETSGSYNEQFF. CDR3 in DNA: TGTGCCAGCAGCTTGGAAACTAGCGGTTCCTACAATGAGCAGTTCTTC.

V and J are TRBV7-9 and TRBJ2-5; the match to TRBD2 covers 10 bases. V was clipped by 6 bases and J by 3 bases; unmatched bases: 7. The CDR3 covers 15 residues. Germline values: CDR1 SEHNR, CDR2 FQNEAQ (reference sequence). This chain's CDR3 is CASSSSGSVEETQYF. The CDR3 coding sequence is TGTGCCAGCAGTTCTAGCGGGAGCGTGGAAGAGACCCAGTACTTC.

The chain joins TRBV6-5 to TRBJ1-1; perhaps TRBD1 as D (5 bases). The V gene lost 2 bases and the J gene lost 6 bases, with 13 bases spanning the gap. The CDR3 runs 14 residues. Germline-derived CDR1 and CDR2 are MNHEY and SVGAGI. Here the CDR3 reads CASSYTGEGAEAFF. Written as DNA, the CDR3 is TGTGCCAGCAGTTACACGGGAGAAGGGGCTGAAGCTTTCTTT.

This chain joins TRBV6-5 and TRBJ2-7; no clear D. V gave up 3 bases and J gave up 3 bases, with 9 bases separating them. The CDR3 has 13 residues. CDR1 MNHEY and CDR2 SVGAGI come from the germline V gene. CDR3 DNA: TGTGCCAGCAGTTATGACGGGCTCTACGAGCAGTACTTC. It specifies CASSYDGLYEQYF.

The CDR3 sequence is CASSIPGFQETQYF. Written as DNA, the CDR3 is TGTGCCAGTAGTATACCCGGGTTCCAAGAGACCCAGTACTTC. The chain joins TRBV19 to TRBJ2-5; D unresolved. The CDR3 has 14 amino acids. CDR1 LNHDA and CDR2 SQIVND come from the germline V gene (reference sequence). V lost 2 bases, J lost 1 base, and 8 bases lay in between.

V usage is TRBV7-8 and J usage is TRBJ1-1, with 7 nucleotides matching TRBD1. This CDR3 spans 15 amino acids. CDR1 is SGHVS and CDR2 is FQNEAQ in the germline V gene. Trimming cost V 5 bases and J 1 base; bases outside gene matches: 7. The CDR3 loop reads CASSMGTVPNTEAFF. In nucleotides, the CDR3 is TGTGCCAGCAGCATGGGGACAGTTCCGAACACTGAAGCTTTCTTT.

The V gene is TRBV5-4, the J gene TRBJ2-5; 9 bases line up with TRBD1. The DNA end is a closer match to TRBJ2-7, so the J assignment may be wrong. In germline, CDR1 is SGHNT, CDR2 YYREEE (reference sequence). CDR3 length: 13 residues. Here the CDR3 reads CASRTGGLDEQYF. Here the CDR3 DNA reads TGTGCCAGCAGAACAGGGGGCCTGGACGAGCAGTACTTC.

The chain is built from TRBV6-5 and TRBJ2-7, with D perhaps TRBD1 (5 bases). Germline CDR1 reads MNHEY; CDR2 reads SVGAGI. The CDR3 extends over 12 amino acids. V gave up 4 bases and J gave up 3 bases, with 7 bases separating them. The CDR3 DNA follows: TGTGCCAGCAGTTCACAGGACTACGAGCAGTACTTC. Translated: CASSSQDYEQYF.

The chain has TRBV25-1 and TRBJ2-7, with 9 bases aligning to TRBD1. The CDR3 has 15 amino acids. The germline V gene encodes CDR1 MGHDK and CDR2 SYGVNS. V trimming: 1 base; J trimming: 6 bases; junction bases outside the gene matches: 7. The DNA of the CDR3 is TGTGCCAGCAGTGAATTCCGGGACAGGGCGGGCGAGCAGTACTTC. Translating gives CASSEFRDRAGEQYF.

The rearrangement links TRBV28 to TRBJ1-6; a possible D gene is TRBD1 (5 bases). Germline V gene lookup returns CDR1 MDHEN and CDR2 SYDVKM. Trimming removed 5 bases from V and 2 bases from J, with 10 bases in between. The CDR3 extends over 15 amino acids. In DNA form, the CDR3 reads TGTGCCAGCAGTATCCGGGGGACCTATAATTCACCCCTCCACTTT. Residues: CASSIRGTYNSPLHF.

The chain has TRBV13 and TRBJ2-7; D could derive from TRBD1 or TRBD2 (5 bases each). The CDR3 runs 16 residues. Germline values: CDR1 PRHDT, CDR2 FYEKMQ (reference sequence). With 5 bases removed from V and 2 bases from J, the gap between germline ends came to 19 bases. The CDR3 DNA sequence: TGTGCCAGCAGCCGAACCTCCCGGGACGACGCCTACGAGCAGTACTTC. This codes for CASSRTSRDDAYEQYF.

The chain joins TRBV11-3 to TRBJ1-1, with 7 nucleotides matching TRBD1. The J segment lost 1 base and the V segment lost 5 bases, leaving 13 bases of the junction unmatched. Germline-derived CDR1 and CDR2 are SGHNT and YENEEA. This CDR3 is 17 amino acids long. The CDR3 protein is CASSLSPGQDKNTEAFF. As DNA, the CDR3 is TGTGCCAGCAGCCTTAGCCCCGGACAGGACAAGAACACTGAAGCTTTCTTT.

To note about this clone: The sample holds other DNA sequences that translate to the same CDR3. For the CDR3, the DNA is TGTGCCAGCAGCTTATCTAGCGGGGGGTACAATGAGCAGTTCTTC. Encoded protein: CASSLSSGGYNEQFF. The chain has TRBV7-9 and TRBJ2-1; the match to TRBD2 covers 11 bases. The germline CDR1 and CDR2 sequences are SEHNR and FQNEAQ (reference sequence). The junction had 1 base not matched to a gene; V was cut back by 2 bases and J by 4 bases. CDR3 size: 15 residues.

The chain links TRBV27 to TRBJ1-2, with D perhaps matching TRBD1 (5 bases). The CDR3 is 16 amino acids. The V gene's germline CDR1 is MNHEY and CDR2 SMNVEV (reference sequence). Trimming left V 5 bases short and J 4 bases short, with 20 bases between. The CDR3 region is CASSPSGGEEFYGYTF. DNA of the CDR3: TGTGCCAGCAGTCCCTCCGGGGGGGAAGAGTTCTATGGCTACACCTTC.

J is TRBJ2-7 and V is TRBV2; no clear D. The CDR3 is 14 amino acids. CDR1 is SNHLY and CDR2 is FYNNEI in the germline V gene. The germline V and J ends were trimmed by 5 bases and 1 base, with 12 bases remaining between them. The CDR3 loop reads CASSPAPVSYEQYF. In nucleotides, the CDR3 is TGTGCCAGCAGTCCGGCCCCTGTGTCCTACGAGCAGTACTTC.

This chain joins TRBV28 and TRBJ2-7, with a tentative D call TRBD1 (6 bases). Trimming took 1 base from V and 2 from J, leaving 12 bases between them. Germline CDR1 and CDR2: MDHEN and SYDVKM. The CDR3 is 15 amino acids. Here the CDR3 reads CASSLSATGTYEQYF. The CDR3, as DNA: TGTGCCAGCAGTTTATCTGCGACAGGTACCTACGAGCAGTACTTC.

Worth noting for this clone: The sample has other DNA sequences that encode this CDR3 too. V is TRBV28 and J is TRBJ2-3; 8 positions agree with TRBD2. The CDR3 has 14 residues. V lost 6 bases to trimming and J lost 2 bases; unmatched junction nucleotides: 4. Per the germline V gene, CDR1 is MDHEN and CDR2 is SYDVKM. CDR3 sequence: CASSLAGSTDTQYF. The CDR3 DNA is TGTGCCAGCAGCCTAGCGGGTTCCACAGATACGCAGTATTTT. The variable domain in full, with the rest retrieved from reference TRBV28 and TRBJ2-3, is DVKVTQSSRYLVKRTGEKVFLECVQDMDHENMFWYRQDPGLGLRLIYFSYDVKMKEKGDIPEGYSVSREKKERFSLILESASTNQTSMYLCASSLAGSTDTQYFGPGTRLTVL.

This rearrangement joins TRBV7-3 to TRBJ1-2; the match to TRBD1 covers 7 bases. V was clipped by 1 base and J by 6 bases; unmatched bases: 2. CDR3 size: 13 residues. The germline V gene encodes CDR1 SGHTA and CDR2 FQGTGA. CDR3 protein: CASSLKTGNGYTF. The CDR3 region has the DNA TGTGCCAGCAGCTTAAAGACAGGGAATGGCTACACCTTC.

The chain employs TRBV5-6 and TRBJ1-3; 10 bases are shared with TRBD1. The ends lost 2 bases at V and 4 bases at J; junction bases unmatched: 6. The CDR3 length is 16 residues. Per the germline V gene, CDR1 is SGHDT and CDR2 is YYEEEE. The CDR3 DNA sequence: TGTGCCAGCAGCTTCGGGACAGGGGTCAACGGAAACACCATATATTTT. It specifies CASSFGTGVNGNTIYF.

V is TRBV30 and J is TRBJ1-5; D might be TRBD1 (5 bases). CDR3 length equals 15 residues. V gave up 4 bases and J gave up 0 bases, with 13 bases separating them. Per the germline V gene, CDR1 is GTSNPN and CDR2 is SVGIG (reference sequence). The CDR3 nucleotides are TGTGCCTGGATTGGGCCAGGGAATAGCAATCAGCCCCAGCATTTT. Translating gives CAWIGPGNSNQPQHF.

The chain recombines TRBV13 with TRBJ1-1, with D unresolved. This CDR3 is built from 13 residues. The V gene lost 3 bases and the J gene lost 3 bases, with 8 bases spanning the gap. Germline loops: CDR1 PRHDT, CDR2 FYEKMQ (reference sequence). The CDR3 nucleotides read TGTGCCAGCAGCTTTGGCGGGGACACTGAAGCTTTCTTT. Translating it yields CASSFGGDTEAFF.